A selection of T cell receptor beta chains follows, all from one sample in a study of shared T cell receptors in the human thymus. TCRdb's copy holds only in-frame clones and misses some; the assay was immunoSEQ multiplex PCR. The table has hundreds of thousands of clones, around 87% seen once. These same records also appear under a second study, on human thymus T cells.

What was sequenced was thymocytes. The receptors originated from a boy under two years old with a congenital heart defect. Each CDR3 is given without its conserved first and last residue. A D gene is named only where the DNA matches it firmly.

J: TRBJ2-1
V: TRBV7-9
D: TRBD2
length: 14
CDR3: ASSIILAGVWYEQF

J: TRBJ2-7
V: TRBV7-9
D: TRBD2
length: 14
CDR3: ASSLGLEGLAGGPH

J: TRBJ1-1
V: TRBV10-3
D: TRBD1
length: 12
CDR3: ATAAQGENTEAF

J: TRBJ2-1
V: TRBV28
D: TRBD2
length: 16
CDR3: ASRYPGLAGGPGQREF

J: TRBJ2-2
V: TRBV6-1
D: NA
length: 14
CDR3: ASSEARDFSTGELF

J: TRBJ2-3
V: TRBV30
D: TRBD1
length: 12
CDR3: AWDRTGSTDTQY

J: TRBJ1-3
V: TRBV29-1
D: NA
length: 10
CDR3: SVARGGNTIY

J: TRBJ1-1
V: TRBV5-1
D: TRBD1
length: 13
CDR3: ASSLEGTGWTEAF

J: TRBJ2-3
V: TRBV27
D: NA
length: 13
CDR3: ASSRHRESTDTQY

J: TRBJ2-3
V: TRBV25-1
D: NA
length: 14
CDR3: ASSEFEQKPTDTQY

J: TRBJ2-2
V: TRBV4-3
D: TRBD1
length: 13
CDR3: ASSHRQGTFGELF

J: TRBJ1-3
V: TRBV9
D: TRBD1
length: 15
CDR3: ASSVASGGAVGNTIY

J: TRBJ1-6
V: TRBV9
D: NA
length: 12
CDR3: ASSRDMYNSPLH

J: TRBJ2-5
V: TRBV9
D: NA
length: 13
CDR3: ASSVERSGYETQY

J: TRBJ2-1
V: TRBV16
D: TRBD2
length: 11
CDR3: ASSHSWEGILF

J: TRBJ2-3
V: TRBV6-4
D: NA
length: 14
CDR3: ASSAGGPGSTDTQY

J: TRBJ2-7
V: TRBV14
D: TRBD1
length: 13
CDR3: ASSQQGAGSYEQY

J: TRBJ1-1
V: TRBV2
D: NA
length: 10
CDR3: ASSVRRTEAF

J: TRBJ2-7
V: TRBV4-3
D: NA
length: 15
CDR3: ASSHLRRGRNSYEQY

J: TRBJ2-2
V: TRBV27
D: NA
length: 17
CDR3: ASSLSIAGAEMNTGELF

J: TRBJ1-6
V: TRBV4-3
D: NA
length: 14
CDR3: ASSPDAGRAARTLH

J: TRBJ2-7
V: TRBV29-1
D: NA
length: 15
CDR3: SVGVGHRAIESYEQY

J: TRBJ1-2
V: TRBV11-2
D: NA
length: 13
CDR3: ASSPNLQATYGYT

J: TRBJ2-3
V: TRBV4-3
D: TRBD1
length: 16
CDR3: ASSPGGLGKAYTDTQY

J: TRBJ2-7
V: TRBV5-1
D: TRBD2
length: 14
CDR3: ASSLGARREVGEQY

J: TRBJ2-3
V: TRBV2
D: TRBD1
length: 16
CDR3: AYFMRTGYNSSTDTQY

J: TRBJ2-3
V: TRBV25-1
D: NA
length: 11
CDR3: ASSEGARDTQY

J: TRBJ1-1
V: TRBV20-1
D: NA
length: 9
CDR3: SATRGERAF

J: TRBJ2-6
V: TRBV7-8
D: TRBD1
length: 13
CDR3: ASSQQGAGANVLT

J: TRBJ1-6
V: TRBV7-3
D: TRBD1
length: 11
CDR3: ASSFGQGSPLH

J: TRBJ2-5
V: TRBV21-1
D: NA
length: 14
CDR3: ASSKEGTGMMETQY

J: TRBJ1-1
V: TRBV14
D: NA
length: 11
CDR3: ATQTVMNTEAF

J: TRBJ2-7
V: TRBV7-9
D: NA
length: 11
CDR3: ASSTGNSYEQY

J: TRBJ1-1
V: TRBV2
D: NA
length: 11
CDR3: ASRERTVAEAF

J: TRBJ1-1
V: TRBV15
D: NA
length: 9
CDR3: ATSRGQEAF

J: TRBJ2-1
V: TRBV11-2
D: NA
length: 14
CDR3: ASSLAPLKRDNEQF

J: TRBJ1-6
V: TRBV2
D: TRBD1
length: 11
CDR3: ASSTGANSPLH

J: TRBJ1-4
V: TRBV27
D: TRBD1
length: 18
CDR3: ASSHLGQGITSSTNEKLF

J: TRBJ2-7
V: TRBV5-6
D: TRBD1
length: 12
CDR3: ASSFRGLTYEQY

J: TRBJ2-5
V: TRBV4-3
D: TRBD2
length: 13
CDR3: ASSPGRGSKETQY

J: TRBJ2-2
V: TRBV6-1
D: NA
length: 10
CDR3: ASSESSGELF

J: TRBJ2-7
V: TRBV14
D: TRBD1
length: 15
CDR3: ASSQDRRTGGTYEQY

J: TRBJ2-3
V: TRBV28
D: TRBD2
length: 14
CDR3: ASSFPSGGGTDTQY

J: TRBJ2-1
V: TRBV6-1
D: NA
length: 11
CDR3: ASACGLRDEQF

J: TRBJ2-2
V: TRBV7-9
D: TRBD1
length: 14
CDR3: ASSTGQGRNTGELF

J: TRBJ2-1
V: TRBV30
D: TRBD2
length: 11
CDR3: AWGGLAGNEQF

J: TRBJ2-7
V: TRBV7-2
D: NA
length: 15
CDR3: ASSSRDTYPFLYEQY

J: TRBJ2-3
V: TRBV9
D: TRBD2
length: 16
CDR3: ASSVASLAGGPTDTQY

J: TRBJ2-5
V: TRBV4-3
D: TRBD1
length: 14
CDR3: ASSGRPGTGQETQY

J: TRBJ1-2
V: TRBV30
D: TRBD1
length: 11
CDR3: AWNIGGADGYT